This is a list of T cell receptor beta chains from one sample in a study of blood T cell repertoires in COVID-19. The assay was immunoSEQ multiplex PCR, and TCRdb's table has in-frame clones only and misses some. The sample holds 350,000 to 400,000 clones, roughly nine tenths seen once. Sequenced sample: PBMCs or T cells enriched from blood (not recorded which). The receptors shown here come from a woman between 40 and 55 years old who had been exposed to COVID-19. Both conserved end residues are part of each CDR3. D genes are given only for firm matches. Where a row states a size, it is once, few, many or the class of an expanded clone; other rows omit it.

j_call d_call v_call clone_size cdr3_aa cdr3_nt
TRBJ1-5 NA TRBV4-3 NA CASSQDSAGIQPQHF TGCGCCAGCAGCCAAGATTCTGCGGGGATTCAGCCCCAGCATTTT
TRBJ2-7 NA TRBV9 NA CASSAEALSYEQYF TGTGCCAGCAGCGCCGAGGCCCTCTCCTACGAGCAGTACTTC
TRBJ1-1 TRBD1 TRBV10-3 NA CAISDPGQANTEAFF TGTGCCATCAGTGACCCGGGACAGGCTAACACTGAAGCTTTCTTT
TRBJ2-1 TRBD2 TRBV12-3/TRBV12-4 NA CASSRAGETEQFF TGTGCCAGCAGTCGAGCGGGAGAGACTGAGCAGTTCTTC
TRBJ2-7 TRBD2 TRBV30 NA CAWSVLAGGGKQYF TGTGCCTGGAGTGTACTCGCGGGAGGCGGCAAGCAGTACTTC
TRBJ2-2 NA TRBV5-1 NA CASSLVDTGELFF TGCGCCAGCAGCTTGGTCGACACCGGGGAGCTGTTTTTT
TRBJ1-2 NA TRBV29-1 few CSVLVDNGYTF TGCAGCGTATTAGTCGATAACGGCTACACCTTC
TRBJ1-3 NA TRBV6-4 NA CASSDAGESGNTIYF TGTGCCAGCAGTGACGCGGGCGAATCTGGAAACACCATATATTTT
TRBJ2-1 NA TRBV11-2 NA CASSPGGGRGPKNNEQFF TGTGCCAGCAGCCCTGGTGGTGGGCGGGGGCCTAAGAACAATGAGCAGTTCTTC
TRBJ1-2 TRBD1 TRBV24-1 NA CARWDRGHGYTF TGTGCCAGGTGGGACAGGGGGCATGGCTACACCTTC
TRBJ2-1 TRBD1 TRBV6-5 NA CASSSDRGRNEQFF TGTGCCAGCAGTTCCGACAGGGGTAGGAATGAGCAGTTCTTC
TRBJ2-1 TRBD2 TRBV11-3 NA CASSQIGLGDNEQFF TGTGCCAGCAGCCAGATAGGACTAGGGGACAATGAGCAGTTCTTC
TRBJ1-4 NA TRBV19 NA CATSHGTEGGKLFF TGTGCCACCTCACACGGGACCGAGGGGGGGAAACTGTTTTTT
TRBJ2-7 TRBD1 TRBV27 NA CASSLTGVILREQYF TGTGCCAGCAGTCTTACAGGGGTTATTCTTCGCGAGCAGTACTTC
TRBJ1-2 NA TRBV6-1 NA CASSEEGGVSGLNYGYTF TGTGCCAGCAGTGAAGAAGGGGGGGTATCGGGCCTTAACTATGGCTACACCTTC
TRBJ1-4 TRBD1 TRBV2 NA CASSVQQGGEKLFF TGTGCCAGCAGTGTTCAACAGGGGGGTGAAAAACTGTTTTTT
TRBJ1-2 TRBD1 TRBV7-9 NA CASSNRDRGFEDGYTF TGTGCCAGCAGCAACCGGGACAGGGGATTCGAAGATGGCTACACCTTC
TRBJ2-3 TRBD2 TRBV18 NA CASSPALAGASGADTQYF TGTGCCAGCTCACCAGCACTAGCGGGAGCAAGTGGGGCAGATACGCAGTATTTT
TRBJ2-7 NA TRBV3-1/TRBV3-2 NA CASSRDNVYEQYF TGTGCCAGCAGCCGCGATAACGTCTACGAGCAGTACTTC
TRBJ1-1 NA TRBV19 few CASRSGSPEAFF TGTGCCAGTAGGTCGGGGTCCCCTGAAGCTTTCTTT
TRBJ1-4 NA TRBV15 NA CATSRDAGSNEKLFF TGTGCCACCAGCAGAGATGCGGGGTCTAATGAAAAACTGTTTTTT
TRBJ1-2 TRBD1 TRBV5-1 NA CASSLVSRGDGYTF TGCGCCAGCAGCTTGGTTAGCAGGGGGGATGGCTACACCTTC
TRBJ2-7 TRBD2 TRBV11-2 NA CASSLEVAGAYEQYF TGTGCCAGCAGCTTAGAGGTAGCGGGGGCTTACGAGCAGTACTTC
TRBJ1-1 TRBD1 TRBV7-2 NA CASSQEPGGTEAFF TGTGCCAGCAGCCAGGAACCAGGGGGCACTGAAGCTTTCTTT
TRBJ2-7 TRBD2 TRBV6-2/TRBV6-3 NA CASSYSGGSRYEQYF TGTGCCAGCAGTTACTCGGGCGGGAGCAGGTACGAGCAGTACTTC
TRBJ2-2 NA TRBV24-1 NA CATWGGPDTNTGELFF TGTGCCACCTGGGGGGGGCCCGATACGAACACCGGGGAGCTGTTTTTT
TRBJ2-1 NA TRBV30 NA CAWSVWTDYNEQFF TGTGCCTGGAGTGTTTGGACTGACTACAATGAGCAGTTCTTC
TRBJ2-5 NA TRBV2 NA CASSGSSAPEAQYF TGTGCCAGCAGTGGGTCTAGCGCCCCAGAGGCCCAGTACTTC
TRBJ2-1 TRBD2 TRBV27 NA CASRGLAGGNNEQFF TGTGCCAGCAGAGGACTAGCGGGAGGGAACAATGAGCAGTTCTTC
TRBJ1-1 TRBD1 TRBV6-2/TRBV6-3 NA CASSPDRDTEAFF TGTGCCAGCAGCCCCGACAGGGACACTGAAGCTTTCTTT
TRBJ2-5 NA TRBV28 NA CASSRSRTPWAETQYF TGTGCCAGCAGCCGCTCTAGGACTCCCTGGGCGGAGACCCAGTACTTC
TRBJ1-4 TRBD1 TRBV7-8 NA CASSLRPGQESWNEKLFF TGTGCCAGCAGCTTACGACCGGGACAGGAGAGTTGGAATGAAAAACTGTTTTTT
TRBJ1-6 NA TRBV6-5 NA CASRAGQNSPLHF TGTGCCAGCAGGGCAGGGCAGAATTCACCCCTCCACTTT
TRBJ1-1 NA TRBV7-9 few CASSGIGARVGTEAFF TGTGCCAGCAGCGGAATTGGGGCTCGGGTGGGGACTGAAGCTTTCTTT
TRBJ2-1 TRBD1 TRBV27 once CASSPMGQSYNEQFF TGTGCCAGCAGTCCAATGGGACAGTCCTACAATGAGCAGTTCTTC
TRBJ2-4 TRBD2 TRBV11-3 NA CASSLGREKNIQYF TGTGCCAGCAGCTTAGGGCGGGAGAAAAACATTCAGTACTTC
TRBJ1-2 NA TRBV5-1 NA CASSLDSNYGYTF TGCGCCAGCAGCTTGGACAGTAACTATGGCTACACCTTC
TRBJ1-1 NA TRBV7-2 NA CASSLSGNTEAFF TGTGCCAGCAGCTTATCGGGGAACACTGAAGCTTTCTTT
TRBJ1-1 NA TRBV10-2 NA CASSVTVNTEAFF TGCGCCAGCAGTGTAACAGTGAACACTGAAGCTTTCTTT
TRBJ2-1 TRBD1 TRBV12-3/TRBV12-4 NA CASSGTGWNEQFF TGTGCCAGCAGTGGGACAGGGTGGAATGAGCAGTTCTTC
TRBJ1-3 NA TRBV27 NA CASSFRGIGNTIYF TGTGCCAGCAGTTTTCGGGGAATAGGAAACACCATATATTTT
TRBJ1-5 TRBD1 TRBV18 NA CASSQDRDQPQHF TGTGCCAGCTCCCAGGACAGGGACCAGCCCCAGCATTTT
TRBJ2-7 NA TRBV5-1 NA CASGVRDSYEQYF TGCGCCAGCGGGGTGAGGGACTCCTACGAGCAGTACTTC
TRBJ1-2 NA TRBV11-3 once CASSPDGLAEGYTF TGTGCCAGCAGCCCCGACGGACTTGCGGAAGGCTACACCTTC